The 29 T cell receptor beta chains given below trace back to one sample, sequenced in a study of shared clonotypes between healthy human individuals. CD45RO-negative, CCR7-selected cells formed the naive CD8 fraction, which excluded terminally differentiated effector memory CD45RA+ cells. The method was immunoSEQ multiplex PCR; TCRdb's version includes in-frame clones alone and lacks a portion of them. The repertoire holds more than 2 million clones, about 95% seen once, with 1.1% in the top ten. The sample was naive CD8+ T cells sorted from blood. Receptors were obtained from a man aged 18 to 35 in good health.

Here the CDR3 reads CASSPRIDSGNTIYF. As DNA, the CDR3 is TGTGCCAGCAGTCCACGGATAGACTCTGGAAACACCATATATTTT. V is TRBV6-5 and J is TRBJ1-3, with unresolved D. V was clipped by 5 bases and J by 0 bases, with 11 bases between them. Germline values: CDR1 MNHEY, CDR2 SVGAGI. The CDR3 loop spans 15 amino acids.

This chain links TRBV5-1 with TRBJ2-5; D is possibly TRBD1 or TRBD2 (5 bases each). V was trimmed by 4 bases and J by 1 base, leaving 14 bases between them. Germline V gene lookup returns CDR1 SGHRS and CDR2 YFSETQ. The CDR3 contains 15 residues. CDR3 sequence (DNA): TGCGCCAGCAGCGGGACCCCGGGACCCCAAGAGACCCAGTACTTC. Translating gives CASSGTPGPQETQYF.

This clone turned up a few times. The rearrangement uses TRBV6-1 and TRBJ1-6; no clear D gene. CDR1 MNHNS and CDR2 SASEGT come from the germline V gene. The CDR3 is 16 residues long. V lost 4 bases and J 4 bases, leaving 14 bases between the germline ends. The CDR3 region has the DNA TGTGCCAGCAGTGCGCCAGCATCTAAGTATAATTCACCCCTCCACTTT. This translates into CASSAPASKYNSPLHF.

This chain links TRBV5-1 with TRBJ2-7; possibly TRBD2 for D (6 bases). Germline CDR1 SGHRS, CDR2 YFSETQ. This CDR3 is 15 amino acids long. Between the trimmed V and J ends, which lost 3 bases and 5 bases, there was a span of 18 bases. The DNA for the CDR3 is TGCGCCAGCAGCTCCCTTCTTGGGGGGTATGACGAGCAGTACTTC. It translates to CASSSLLGGYDEQYF.

This sequence joins TRBV12-5 and TRBJ2-5; a weak D match, TRBD1 (6 bases). V was shortened by 9 bases and J by 0 bases, with 23 bases between the two germline ends. Germline V gene sequence: CDR1 LGHNT, CDR2 FRNRAP. This CDR3 contains 17 residues. CDR3 coding DNA: TGTGCTAGCTTGGAGTGGCAGGGGCGAGGTAACCAAGAGACCCAGTACTTC. Translation: CASLEWQGRGNQETQYF.

The chain's CDR3 is CASSRYQDSYNEKLFF. The CDR3 nucleotides read TGTGCCAGCAGCCGATATCAAGACAGCTATAATGAAAAACTGTTTTTT. The chain employs TRBV5-5 and TRBJ1-4; TRBD1 is a possible D gene (5 bases). In germline, CDR1 is SGHKS, CDR2 YYEKEE (reference sequence). V was trimmed by 4 bases and J by 4 bases, leaving 17 bases between them. This CDR3 comprises 16 residues.

This chain links TRBV11-2 with TRBJ2-1; possible D gene TRBD2, 5 bases. The CDR3 length is 17 residues. Trimming took off 1 base at V and 0 bases at J, with 13 bases between the two ends. Per germline, CDR1 SGHAT and CDR2 FQNNGV. The CDR3 DNA sequence: TGTGCCAGCAGCTTAGTCCCGGGGTTAAGCTCCTACAATGAGCAGTTCTTC. Protein: CASSLVPGLSSYNEQFF.

J is TRBJ2-7 and V is TRBV11-2; TRBD2 aligns across 7 bases. Germline values: CDR1 SGHAT, CDR2 FQNNGV. The ends lost 5 bases at V and 1 base at J; junction bases unmatched: 8. The CDR3 totals 15 residues. CDR3 nucleotide sequence: TGTGCCAGCAGCCCCCCCGCGGGAGAGTCCTACGAGCAGTACTTC. It yields the protein CASSPPAGESYEQYF.

A word on this clone: The sample has other DNA sequences that encode this CDR3 too. This rearrangement joins TRBV27 to TRBJ1-5; possibly TRBD1 for D (5 bases). With 5 bases removed from V and 0 bases from J, the gap between germline ends came to 14 bases. The CDR3 consists of 16 residues. Germline loops: CDR1 MNHEY, CDR2 SMNVEV (reference sequence). Here the CDR3 reads CASSPSQGDSNQPQHF. CDR3 DNA: TGTGCCAGCAGTCCCTCGCAGGGAGATAGCAATCAGCCCCAGCATTTT.

This chain joins TRBV4-1 and TRBJ2-7, with a tentative D call TRBD2 (6 bases). Trimming took off 1 base at V and 3 bases at J, with 13 bases between the two ends. Looked up from germline, CDR1 is MGHRA and CDR2 is YSYEKL. There are 15 residues in the CDR3. CDR3 nucleotides: TGCGCCAGCAGCCAAGTAGTGGGAGGCTTCTACGAGCAGTACTTC. The encoded protein is CASSQVVGGFYEQYF.

This chain connects TRBV4-1 to TRBJ2-7, with 9 nucleotides matching TRBD1. V dropped 5 bases and J dropped 0; count of bases not matched to a gene: 5. Germline values: CDR1 MGHRA, CDR2 YSYEKL. This CDR3 is 15 amino acids long. CDR3 DNA: TGCGCCAGCAGCGTCCGGGACAGGGACTCCTACGAGCAGTACTTC. As protein: CASSVRDRDSYEQYF.

This clone appeared once. The chain employs TRBV5-4 and TRBJ1-2; possible D gene TRBD1, 5 bases. Trimming removed 8 bases from V and 6 bases from J, with 17 bases in between. The CDR3 runs 13 residues. In germline, CDR1 is SGHNT, CDR2 YYREEE (reference sequence). CDR3 nucleotide sequence: TGTGCCAGTAAACTCGGGGGGGACGATGGCTACACCTTC. Its translation is CASKLGGDDGYTF.

The genes are TRBV10-2 and TRBJ1-2; the D gene is possibly TRBD1 (5 bases). This CDR3 has 15 residues. The germline gives CDR1 WSHSY, CDR2 SAAADI. V was trimmed by 3 bases and J by 2 bases, leaving 13 bases between them. CDR3 amino acids: CASSDESGVNYGYTF. The CDR3 bases are TGCGCCAGCAGTGATGAGTCGGGGGTGAACTATGGCTACACCTTC.

The J gene is TRBJ1-5, the V gene TRBV6-1; possible D gene TRBD1, 5 bases. Trimming left V 1 base short and J 3 bases short, with 13 bases between. This CDR3 region has 16 residues. In germline, CDR1 is MNHNS, CDR2 SASEGT. The CDR3 DNA reads TGTGCCAGCAGTGAAGTCGCAGGGCTATCCAATCAGCCCCAGCATTTT. This encodes CASSEVAGLSNQPQHF.

This clone has more than one count but fewer than ten. The V gene is TRBV6-1, the J gene TRBJ1-2, with D perhaps TRBD1 (5 bases). V was trimmed by 7 bases and J by 3 bases, leaving 12 bases between them. Germline V gene lookup returns CDR1 MNHNS and CDR2 SASEGT. The CDR3 is 13 residues long. The CDR3 DNA is TGTGCCAGCATAACAGGTCCCTACTATGGCTACACCTTC. This sequence encodes CASITGPYYGYTF.

The chain couples TRBV10-3 to TRBJ2-7; D assignment may be TRBD1 or TRBD2 (5 bases each). The CDR3 totals 16 residues. The germline V gene encodes CDR1 ENHRY and CDR2 SYGVKD. V lost 10 bases and J lost 1, with 23 bases in between. CDR3 loop: CATKGWGIGESYEQYF. The CDR3 nucleotides are TGTGCCACTAAGGGTTGGGGGATCGGGGAGTCCTACGAGCAGTACTTC.

V usage is TRBV7-2 and J usage is TRBJ2-1, with D maybe TRBD1 (7 bases). V was shortened by 4 bases and J by 0 bases, with 10 bases between the two germline ends. This CDR3 is 15 amino acids long. Germline CDR1 and CDR2: SGHTA and FQGNSA. The CDR3 reads CASSSQGGSYNEQFF. CDR3 DNA sequence: TGTGCCAGCAGCTCGCAGGGGGGCTCCTACAATGAGCAGTTCTTC.

This clone was detected once. V is TRBV27 and J is TRBJ2-1, with 9 bases identical to TRBD2. Germline assignment: CDR1 MNHEY and CDR2 SMNVEV (reference sequence). The CDR3 consists of 15 residues. Trimming at V came to 2 bases and at J to 2 bases, leaving 1 base not matched to a gene. In DNA, the CDR3 is TGTGCCAGCAGTTTAATAGCGGGGGCCTACAATGAGCAGTTCTTC. Translated: CASSLIAGAYNEQFF.

The rearrangement uses TRBV9 and TRBJ2-1; 12 positions match TRBD2. In germline, CDR1 is SGDLS, CDR2 YYNGEE. This CDR3 contains 14 residues. The V segment lost 3 bases and the J segment 7 bases; nucleotides outside the gene matches: 2. The CDR3 region is CASSASGGANEQFF. The CDR3 nucleotides read TGTGCCAGCAGCGCTAGCGGGGGGGCGAATGAGCAGTTCTTC.

Note on this clone: The same CDR3 is also encoded by other DNA sequences in this sample. CDR3 DNA: TGCGCCAGCAGCCAAGATAGATACACTGAAGCTTTCTTT. Its translation is CASSQDRYTEAFF. The V and J genes are TRBV4-3 and TRBJ1-1; D is unresolved. Trimming stripped 0 bases from V and 3 bases from J, with 5 bases between. The germline gives CDR1 LGHNA, CDR2 YSLEER. The CDR3 has 13 amino acids.

The gene calls are TRBV7-9 and TRBJ2-7, with D perhaps TRBD1 or TRBD2 (5 bases each). This CDR3 region has 16 residues. Trimming removed 5 bases at V and 2 bases at J, with 19 bases between. Germline V gene sequence: CDR1 SEHNR, CDR2 FQNEAQ (reference sequence). This CDR3 reads CASSERAGTAAYEQYF. CDR3 sequence (DNA): TGTGCCAGCAGCGAGAGAGCCGGGACGGCGGCCTACGAGCAGTACTTC.

The chain joins TRBV6-1 to TRBJ1-5; D not resolved. The CDR3 has 15 residues. V gave up 2 bases and J gave up 5 bases, with 13 bases separating them. Germline CDR1 MNHNS, CDR2 SASEGT. This CDR3 reads CASSETRIVYQPQHF. The CDR3 DNA reads as TGTGCCAGCAGTGAAACAAGGATTGTCTATCAGCCCCAGCATTTT.

This clone occurred once. This chain uses TRBV11-2 with TRBJ2-5; perhaps TRBD1 as D (5 bases). V was clipped by 0 bases and J by 4 bases, with 15 bases between them. CDR1 and CDR2 (germline): SGHAT, FQNNGV. This CDR3 is built from 16 residues. CDR3 in DNA: TGTGCCAGCAGCTTAGAGCGTCCCCAGGGCCGAGAGACCCAGTACTTC. Translation gives CASSLERPQGRETQYF.

CDR3 in DNA: TGTGCCAGCAGCGTAGCTGGGGAAAATTCACCCCTCCACTTT. Translating it yields CASSVAGENSPLHF. V is TRBV9 and J is TRBJ1-6; D is unresolved. Germline values: CDR1 SGDLS, CDR2 YYNGEE. There are 14 residues in the CDR3. The V gene lost 0 bases and the J gene lost 7 bases, with 8 bases spanning the gap.

The chain uses TRBV6-1 and TRBJ1-1; 9 nucleotides line up with TRBD1. CDR1 is MNHNS and CDR2 is SASEGT in the germline V gene. The V segment lost 8 bases and the J segment 11 bases; nucleotides outside the gene matches: 9. The CDR3 sequence is 12 residues long. CDR3 in amino acids: CASFLGTGRAFF. The CDR3 DNA reads as TGTGCCAGCTTCCTTGGGACAGGGAGGGCTTTCTTT.

This chain connects TRBV4-1 to TRBJ1-6; TRBD1 agrees at 7 bases. The CDR3 extends over 15 amino acids. The junction had 5 bases not matched to a gene; V was cut back by 0 bases and J by 9 bases. The germline gives CDR1 MGHRA, CDR2 YSYEKL. The CDR3 DNA reads TGCGCCAGCAGCCAAGATGAGGGGGCTGGTTCACCCCTCCACTTT. Protein: CASSQDEGAGSPLHF.

Notes on this clone: The sample carries other DNA sequences with the same CDR3. The chain couples TRBV27 to TRBJ2-7; 10 bases match TRBD1. Germline-derived CDR1 and CDR2 are MNHEY and SMNVEV (reference sequence). V lost 3 bases and J lost 2; bases outside the gene matches: 4. The CDR3 totals 15 residues. CDR3 protein: CASSLRGQGTYEQYF. CDR3 in DNA: TGTGCCAGCAGTTTGAGGGGACAGGGGACCTACGAGCAGTACTTC.

The chain carries TRBV28 and TRBJ2-7, with D perhaps matching TRBD2 (6 bases). Trimming pared 5 bases from V and 2 bases from J, leaving 19 bases between. This CDR3 has 16 amino acids. The germline CDR1 and CDR2 sequences are MDHEN and SYDVKM. The CDR3 DNA reads TGTGCCAGCAGTCCTCCCCGGACTACTGGGGCCTACGAGCAGTACTTC. Residues: CASSPPRTTGAYEQYF.

Details on this clone: The same CDR3 is also encoded by other DNA sequences in this sample. The chain has TRBV19 and TRBJ2-1; 12 nucleotides match TRBD2. The CDR3 has 14 residues. The V gene's germline CDR1 is LNHDA and CDR2 SQIVND (reference sequence). V lost 6 bases, J lost 4 bases, and 1 base stayed unmatched. CDR3: CASSTSGGYNEQFF. The CDR3 nucleotides are TGTGCCAGTAGCACTAGCGGGGGGTACAATGAGCAGTTCTTC.